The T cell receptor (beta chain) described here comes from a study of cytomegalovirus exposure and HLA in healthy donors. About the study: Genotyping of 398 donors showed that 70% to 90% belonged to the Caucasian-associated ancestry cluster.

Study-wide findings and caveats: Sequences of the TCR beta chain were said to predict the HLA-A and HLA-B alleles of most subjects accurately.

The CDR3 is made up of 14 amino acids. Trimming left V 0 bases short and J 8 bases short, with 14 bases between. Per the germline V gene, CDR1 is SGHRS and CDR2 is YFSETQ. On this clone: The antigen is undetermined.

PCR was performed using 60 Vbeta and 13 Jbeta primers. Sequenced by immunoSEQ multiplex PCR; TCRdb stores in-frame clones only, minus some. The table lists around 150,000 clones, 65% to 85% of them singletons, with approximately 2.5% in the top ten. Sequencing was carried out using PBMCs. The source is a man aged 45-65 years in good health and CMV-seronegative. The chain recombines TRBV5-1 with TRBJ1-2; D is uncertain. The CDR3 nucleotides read TGCGCCAGCAGCTTGGCCGGAGAAAACGGAGGCTACACCTTC. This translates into CASSLAGENGGYTF.